This T cell receptor (beta chain) was found in a study of T cell responses to AZD1222 COVID-19 vaccine. CDR1 is SGHNT and CDR2 is YENEEA in the germline V gene. Trimming stripped 1 base from V and 4 bases from J, with 11 bases between. This CDR3 contains 15 residues. Turning to this clone: As yet, its antigen is unknown.

Findings and caveats of the study: Regions 160-218 and 743-854 held dominance among vaccine-associated CD4 TCRs, which spanned spike. Among the donors, most were white British and more were female, and clonal diversity was possibly underestimated.

Sequencing was performed with immunoSEQ multiplex PCR; in TCRdb, only in-frame clones are kept and a portion is missing. The sample consists of roughly 150,000 clones, approximately 87% of them appearing once. The sequencing here drew on peripheral blood, taken 28 days after the second AZD1222 dose. This chain links TRBV11-3 with TRBJ2-1, with a tentative D call TRBD2 (6 bases). The sequence came from an adult who received the AZD1222 COVID-19 vaccine. As DNA, the CDR3 is TGTGCCAGCAGCTTAGGGCCTAGCGCTTACAATGAGCAGTTCTTC. It is translated as CASSLGPSAYNEQFF.